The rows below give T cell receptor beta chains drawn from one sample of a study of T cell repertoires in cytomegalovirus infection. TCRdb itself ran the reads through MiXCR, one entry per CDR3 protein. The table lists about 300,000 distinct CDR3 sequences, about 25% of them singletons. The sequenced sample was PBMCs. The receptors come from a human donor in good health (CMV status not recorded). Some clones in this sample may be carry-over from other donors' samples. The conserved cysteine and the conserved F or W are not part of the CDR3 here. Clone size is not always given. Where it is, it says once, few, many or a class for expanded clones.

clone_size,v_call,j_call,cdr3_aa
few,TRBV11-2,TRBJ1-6,ASSSRIQGLWSPLH
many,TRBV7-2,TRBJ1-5,ASSPRGGRSFSNQPQH
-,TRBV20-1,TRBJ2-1,SSTPLPRGVQF
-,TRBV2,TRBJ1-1,ASSGGFYTEAF
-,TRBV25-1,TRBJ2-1,ASSGPYNEQF
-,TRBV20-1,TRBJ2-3,SARGGLAGGDTQY
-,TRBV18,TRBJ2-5,ASSPLAGGIQETQY
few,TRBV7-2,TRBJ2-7,ASSLAPGTSYEQY
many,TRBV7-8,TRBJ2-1,ASSLILAGGPSNEQF
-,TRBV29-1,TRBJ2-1,SVAITGGQGNEQF
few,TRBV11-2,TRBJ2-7,ASSSGPSYEQY
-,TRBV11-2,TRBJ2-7,ASSSVPGHLGDEQY
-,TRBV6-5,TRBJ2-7,ASSPFYSYEQY
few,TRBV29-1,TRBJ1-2,SVALGGVGGLTHGYT
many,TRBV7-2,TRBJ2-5,ASSLRGLAGGRGETQY
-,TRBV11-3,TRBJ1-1,ASSAQANTEAF
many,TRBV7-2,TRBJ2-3,ASSLMGGTDTQY
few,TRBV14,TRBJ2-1,ASSQGRRDSSYNEQF
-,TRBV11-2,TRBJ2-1,ASSSIAGRYEQF
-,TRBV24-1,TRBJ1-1,ATSDPPGAGGRTEAF
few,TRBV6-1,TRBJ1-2,ASLGYNYGYT
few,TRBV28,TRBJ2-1,ASSLAGRNNEQF
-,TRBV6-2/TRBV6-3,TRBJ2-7,ASRGQGAPAYEQY